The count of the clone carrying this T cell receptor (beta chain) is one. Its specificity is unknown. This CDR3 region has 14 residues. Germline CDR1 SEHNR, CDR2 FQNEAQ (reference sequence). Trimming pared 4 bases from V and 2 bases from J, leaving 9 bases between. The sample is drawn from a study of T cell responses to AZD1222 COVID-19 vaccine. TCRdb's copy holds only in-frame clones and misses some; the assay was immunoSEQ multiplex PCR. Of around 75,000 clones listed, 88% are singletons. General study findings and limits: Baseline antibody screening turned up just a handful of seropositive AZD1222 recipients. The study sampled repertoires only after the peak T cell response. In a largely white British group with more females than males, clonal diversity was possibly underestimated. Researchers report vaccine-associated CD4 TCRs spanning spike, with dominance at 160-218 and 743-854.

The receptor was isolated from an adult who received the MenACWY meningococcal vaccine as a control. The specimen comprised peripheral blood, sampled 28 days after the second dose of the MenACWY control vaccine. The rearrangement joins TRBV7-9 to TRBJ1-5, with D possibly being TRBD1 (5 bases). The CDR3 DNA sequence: TGTGCCAGCAGCTCAACACAGGGCAATCAGCCCCAGCATTTT. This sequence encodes CASSSTQGNQPQHF.